Listed here are 20 T cell receptor beta chains from one sample, sequenced in a study of blood T cell repertoires in COVID-19. Sequencing used immunoSEQ multiplex PCR; TCRdb keeps in-frame clones, though not all of them. The table has more than 110,000 clones, over 60% seen once. Sequenced input: peripheral blood. The receptors here all came from a woman of 80 years or more with active or convalescent COVID-19.

Note on this clone: Sequence at one end of the junction differs from germline and may be a read error. The chain couples TRBV7-2 to TRBJ2-1; TRBD1 aligns across 8 bases. The CDR3 loop spans 12 amino acids. Germline loops: CDR1 SGHTA, CDR2 FQGNSA. The CDR3 coding sequence is TGTGCCAGCAGCCCCGCCCTGGGACAGGCCCTCTTC. Translation: CASSPALGQALF.

The rearrangement joins TRBV18 to TRBJ2-2; D perhaps matches TRBD2 (6 bases). This CDR3 spans 16 amino acids. The V gene's germline CDR1 is KGHSH and CDR2 LQKENI. Trimming pared 0 bases from V and 4 bases from J, leaving 12 bases between. CDR3 nucleotide sequence: TGTGCCAGCTCACCACCATCGGGGGACCTCACCGGGGAGCTGTTTTTT. Amino acids: CASSPPSGDLTGELFF. The full variable domain, with the rest looked up from reference TRBV18 and TRBJ2-2, is NAGVMQNPRHLVRRRGQEARLRCSPMKGHSHVYWYRQLPEEGLKFMVYLQKENIIDESGMPKERFSAEFPKEGPSILRIQQVVRGDSAAYFCASSPPSGDLTGELFFGEGSRLTVL.

In this sample, this clone turned up once. The genes are TRBV18 and TRBJ2-2, with TRBD1 as a possible D gene (6 bases). Germline V gives CDR1 KGHSH, CDR2 LQKENI. The CDR3 spans 16 residues. The ends were cut back, 2 bases at V and 5 bases at J, with 15 bases in the middle. The CDR3 is CASSPNLPTGTGELFF. CDR3 sequence (DNA): TGTGCCAGCTCACCAAACTTGCCAACAGGGACCGGGGAGCTGTTTTTT.

The chain couples TRBV5-1 to TRBJ1-2; 9 nucleotides align to TRBD1. V was clipped by 4 bases and J by 8 bases; unmatched bases: 12. CDR3 length: 15 amino acids. Germline-derived CDR1 and CDR2 are SGHRS and YFSETQ. The CDR3 DNA sequence: TGCGCCAGCAGCGAGAGACAGGGGGGAAGGGAAGGCTACACCTTC. This translates into CASSERQGGREGYTF.

The chain combines TRBV20-1 with TRBJ1-2; D not resolved. V lost 5 bases, J lost 2 bases, and 6 bases lay in between. Germline lookup yields CDR1 DFQATT and CDR2 SNEGSKA (reference sequence). The CDR3 loop spans 11 amino acids. The CDR3 spells CSAPQNYGYTF. The CDR3 DNA is TGCAGTGCTCCGCAGAACTATGGCTACACCTTC.

CDR3 loop: CASSLGSFTGGGYTF. Here the CDR3 DNA reads TGTGCCAGCAGCTTAGGTTCATTCACTGGCGGTGGCTACACCTTC. The chain carries TRBV7-9 and TRBJ1-2; D remains unclear. Trimming shortened V by 1 base and J by 7 bases, and 16 bases separated the two germline ends. The CDR3 covers 15 residues. Germline V gives CDR1 SEHNR, CDR2 FQNEAQ (reference sequence).

The J gene is TRBJ1-4, the V gene TRBV15; D not resolved. The CDR3 is 15 residues long. V lost 0 bases to trimming and J lost 8 bases, with 13 bases between them. Germline values: CDR1 LNHNV, CDR2 YYDKDF (reference sequence). DNA for the CDR3: TGTGCCACCAGCAGAGATCCGATAGGAGGGGAAAAACTGTTTTTT. This gives the protein CATSRDPIGGEKLFF.

This chain links TRBV6-1 with TRBJ2-1; 10 nucleotides line up with TRBD1. The CDR3 has 17 residues. The J segment lost 1 base and the V segment lost 3 bases, leaving 6 bases of the junction unmatched. The V gene's germline CDR1 is MNHNS and CDR2 SASEGT. CDR3 DNA sequence: TGTGCCAGCAGTGAGGGACAGGGGTTTGGATCCTACAATGAGCAGTTCTTC. This gives the protein CASSEGQGFGSYNEQFF.

This chain connects TRBV6-5 to TRBJ2-5; 8 nucleotides match TRBD2. The CDR3 sequence is 14 residues long. CDR1 is MNHEY and CDR2 is SVGAGI in the germline V gene. The trim removed 7 bases at V and 0 bases at J, leaving 4 bases unmatched. DNA for the CDR3: TGTGCCAGCACCATAGCGGGATACCAAGAGACCCAGTACTTC. Protein sequence: CASTIAGYQETQYF.

The gene calls are TRBV3-1 (or the pseudogene TRBV3-2) and TRBJ2-7, with 8 positions matching TRBD1. The V segment lost 3 bases and the J segment 3 bases; nucleotides outside the gene matches: 4. The length of the CDR3 is 14 residues. CDR1 LGHDT and CDR2 YNNKEL come from the germline V gene (reference sequence). CDR3 DNA: TGTGCCAGCAGCCATTTTGGACAGGGCTACGAGCAGTACTTC. Its protein is CASSHFGQGYEQYF.

The chain combines TRBV15 with TRBJ1-5; the match to TRBD1 covers 9 bases. V shed 5 bases and J 7 bases; nucleotides not matched to a gene: 6. Germline CDR1 is LNHNV and CDR2 is YYDKDF (reference sequence). The CDR3 length is 14 residues. The CDR3 here is CATSGTGSRQPQHF. CDR3 sequence (DNA): TGTGCCACCAGCGGGACAGGGTCTCGGCAGCCCCAGCATTTT.

The chain carries TRBV30 and TRBJ2-5; tentative D call: TRBD2 (5 bases). V was pared by 1 base and J by 5 bases, with 17 bases between. Germline V gene sequence: CDR1 GTSNPN, CDR2 SVGIG (reference sequence). The CDR3 consists of 15 residues. CDR3 bases: TGTGCCTGGAGTGAACTGGACTCAGACCGGGAGACCCAGTACTTC. Residues: CAWSELDSDRETQYF.

The chain links TRBV2 to TRBJ2-1; tentative D call: TRBD1 (6 bases). The germline gives CDR1 SNHLY, CDR2 FYNNEI. With 4 bases removed from V and 4 bases from J, the gap between germline ends came to 17 bases. The CDR3 runs to 16 residues. CDR3 DNA: TGTGCCAGCAGTGTTAACAGGGTGGGTCAATACAATGAGCAGTTCTTC. Protein: CASSVNRVGQYNEQFF.

The chain is built from TRBV30 and TRBJ2-2; D remains ambiguous. Germline lookup yields CDR1 GTSNPN and CDR2 SVGIG (reference sequence). The CDR3 runs to 13 residues. The V end was cut by 2 bases, the J end by 3 bases, with 7 bases between. CDR3 in amino acids: CAWSTTYTGELFF. As DNA, the CDR3 is TGTGCCTGGAGTACTACCTACACCGGGGAGCTGTTTTTT.

The genes are TRBV15 and TRBJ1-3; the match to TRBD1 covers 7 bases. Germline V gene data show CDR1 as LNHNV and CDR2 as YYDKDF (reference sequence). Trimming at V came to 0 bases and at J to 0 bases, leaving 11 bases not matched to a gene. The CDR3 loop spans 19 amino acids. The CDR3 reads CATSRDLSETGTSGNTIYF. The CDR3 DNA reads as TGTGCCACCAGCAGAGATTTGAGCGAGACAGGGACCTCTGGAAACACCATATATTTT.

The rearrangement uses TRBV5-1 and TRBJ2-3; no reliable D call. CDR1 is SGHRS, CDR2 YFSETQ, per germline. The CDR3 has 15 amino acids. Trimming shortened V by 0 bases and J by 0 bases, and 8 bases separated the two germline ends. The CDR3 nucleotides read TGCGCCAGCAGCTTGGGACACCTTAGCACAGATACGCAGTATTTT. This codes for CASSLGHLSTDTQYF.

This clone appeared a single time. This sequence joins TRBV7-9 and TRBJ1-5, with D perhaps matching TRBD1 (6 bases). The CDR3 is made up of 13 amino acids. The V and J ends lost 7 bases and 4 bases respectively, with 11 bases between them. Germline V lookup: CDR1 SEHNR, CDR2 FQNEAQ (reference sequence). The CDR3 here is CASTRDTNQPQHF. In DNA, the CDR3 is TGTGCCAGCACCCGGGACACAAATCAGCCCCAGCATTTT.

A remark on this clone: The same CDR3 also results from other DNA sequences found in this sample. V and J are TRBV19 and TRBJ1-2, with D tentatively TRBD1 (6 bases). Germline CDR1 is LNHDA and CDR2 is SQIVND (reference sequence). The V and J ends lost 6 bases and 5 bases respectively, with 13 bases between them. This CDR3 spans 13 amino acids. The DNA for the CDR3 is TGTGCCAGTAGGGGCCAGGGGAGTTATGGCTACACCTTC. This codes for CASRGQGSYGYTF. Full variable domain (remainder filled in from reference TRBV19 and TRBJ1-2): DGGITQSPKYLFRKEGQNVTLSCEQNLNHDAMYWYRQDPGQGLRLIYYSQIVNDFQKGDIAEGYSVSREKKESFPLTVTSAQKNPTAFYLCASRGQGSYGYTFGSGTRLTVV.

The chain has TRBV18 and TRBJ1-6; D ambiguous. Looked up from germline, CDR1 is KGHSH and CDR2 is LQKENI. This CDR3 region has 14 residues. Deletions cut 1 base from V and 5 bases from J, with 6 bases between. CDR3 nucleotide sequence: TGTGCCAGCTCACCACGAGGGAATAATTCACCCCTCCACTTT. Protein sequence: CASSPRGNNSPLHF.

This chain uses TRBV7-2 with TRBJ2-3; 8 bases align to TRBD1. V lost 4 bases to trimming and J lost 3 bases; unmatched junction nucleotides: 6. The CDR3 has 15 amino acids. Germline lookup yields CDR1 SGHTA and CDR2 FQGNSA. CDR3 region: CASSWGWTGTDTQYF. The CDR3 coding sequence is TGTGCCAGCAGCTGGGGGTGGACAGGGACAGATACGCAGTATTTT.